These 27 T cell receptor beta chains were sequenced from one sample in a study of T cell repertoires in cytomegalovirus infection. Their antigens remain unidentified. TCRdb re-called the reads through MiXCR, storing one row per CDR3 protein. Counted here are around 800,000 distinct CDR3 sequences, around a third occurring once; the ten biggest clones make up roughly 12%. The input for sequencing was cultured CD8+ T cells from PBMCs, taken from culture after CMV antigen stimulation. These receptor sequences come from a human donor in good health (CMV status not recorded). Some clones in this sample may be carry-over from other donors' samples.

This clonotype was detected only a few times. The gene calls are TRBV27 and TRBJ1-2; D uncertain. CDR3 size: 12 residues. Between the trimmed V and J ends, which lost 4 bases and 7 bases, there was a span of 10 bases. CDR1 MNHEY and CDR2 SMNVEV come from the germline V gene (reference sequence). In DNA, the CDR3 is TGTGCCAGCAGTTCCCCATCAGGTGGCTACACCTTC. Translation: CASSSPSGGYTF.

This clonotype was recorded many times. V is TRBV7-2 and J is TRBJ1-1, with a weak D call TRBD1 (5 bases). V dropped 6 bases and J dropped 0 bases, with 20 bases sitting between them. Germline V gives CDR1 SGHTA, CDR2 FQGNSA. CDR3 length: 17 residues. CDR3 sequence: CASSYPPGVYMNTEAFF. In nucleotides, the CDR3 is TGTGCCAGCAGTTATCCCCCGGGGGTCTACATGAACACTGAAGCTTTCTTT.

This clonotype was observed a handful of times. V usage is TRBV6-2 or TRBV6-3 and J usage is TRBJ1-2, with D hard to call. Germline V gene lookup returns CDR1 MNHEY and CDR2 SVGEGT. The CDR3 extends over 14 amino acids. Trimming cost V 3 bases and J 2 bases, with 10 bases left between them. CDR3 sequence reads: CASSYSGRNYGYTF. The CDR3 DNA follows: TGTGCCAGCAGTTATTCCGGGAGAAACTATGGCTACACCTTC.

V and J are TRBV4-1 and TRBJ1-1; D gene uncertain. Trimming removed 4 bases at V and 5 bases at J, with 8 bases between. Germline V gene sequence: CDR1 MGHRA, CDR2 YSYEKL. The CDR3 contains 12 residues. The DNA for the CDR3 is TGCGCCAGCAGCCCCGATCAGACTGAAGCTTTCTTT. It specifies CASSPDQTEAFF.

V is TRBV7-8 and J is TRBJ2-3; maybe TRBD2 (5 bases). Germline values: CDR1 SGHVS, CDR2 FQNEAQ. V lost 2 bases and J 1 base, leaving 16 bases between the germline ends. The CDR3 runs to 17 residues. The CDR3 nucleotides read TGTGCCAGCAGCTTATTTTCAACTAGTGGGGGCACAGATACGCAGTATTTT. This codes for CASSLFSTSGGTDTQYF.

This clonotype was detected many times. This sequence joins TRBV7-8 and TRBJ1-5; no firm D call. V lost 1 base and J 0 bases, leaving 10 bases between the germline ends. CDR1 is SGHVS, CDR2 FQNEAQ, per germline. The CDR3 is made up of 16 amino acids. CDR3 amino acids: CASSLEALYSNQPQHF. Written as DNA, the CDR3 is TGTGCCAGCAGCTTAGAGGCCTTATATAGCAATCAGCCCCAGCATTTT.

The rearrangement uses TRBV13 and TRBJ1-2; D is unresolved. In germline, CDR1 is PRHDT, CDR2 FYEKMQ (reference sequence). The CDR3 sequence is 16 residues long. Trimming left V 3 bases short and J 8 bases short, with 22 bases between. The CDR3 loop reads CASSFRELGLGLGYTF. The CDR3 DNA sequence: TGTGCCAGCAGCTTCCGTGAACTCGGGCTCGGTCTCGGCTACACCTTC.

This clonotype showed up just a few times. The chain has TRBV5-1 and TRBJ2-1; D not certain. In germline, CDR1 is SGHRS, CDR2 YFSETQ. V lost 0 bases and J 8 bases, leaving 12 bases between the germline ends. CDR3 length: 14 residues. The CDR3 DNA reads TGCGCCAGCAGCTTGGATCCCCCCTTTTATGAGCAGTTCTTC. This translates into CASSLDPPFYEQFF.

As concerns this clonotype: A much larger clonotype is one base distant, so this may be a read error. V is TRBV6-6 and J is TRBJ2-7, with 9 bases that match TRBD1. The CDR3 extends over 16 amino acids. Germline V gene sequence: CDR1 MNHNY, CDR2 SVGAGI (reference sequence). Trimming removed 5 bases from V and 3 bases from J; junction bases left unmatched: 11. The DNA of the CDR3 is TGTGCCAGCAGTGGACGGGAACTGGACAGGGGCTACGAGCAGTACGTC. This translates into CASSGRELDRGYEQYV.

V usage is TRBV28 and J usage is TRBJ1-2; 10 bases line up with TRBD1. This CDR3 is 20 amino acids long. Germline lookup yields CDR1 MDHEN and CDR2 SYDVKM. The junction had 21 bases not matched to a gene; V was cut back by 5 bases and J by 3 bases. The CDR3 coding sequence is TGTGCCAGCAGTATGCCGGGACAGGGGATCTTCTCGCCAGCGGACTATGGCTACACCTTC. Protein product: CASSMPGQGIFSPADYGYTF.

This clonotype was recorded at least ten times. The V and J genes are TRBV7-2 and TRBJ1-3; D possibly corresponds to TRBD1 (6 bases). The V gene's germline CDR1 is SGHTA and CDR2 FQGNSA. The ends were cut back, 1 base at V and 4 bases at J, with 14 bases in the middle. There are 16 residues in the CDR3. CDR3 sequence: CASSLVPGASGNTIYF. The CDR3 DNA sequence: TGTGCCAGCAGCTTAGTTCCGGGGGCATCCGGAAACACCATATATTTT. Drawing the rest from reference TRBV7-2 and TRBJ1-3, the complete variable domain is GAGVSQSPSNKVTEKGKDVELRCDPISGHTALYWYRQSLGQGLEFLIYFQGNSAPDKSGLPSDRFSAERTGGSVSTLTIQRTQQEDSAVYLCASSLVPGASGNTIYFGEGSWLTVV.

This clonotype was seen more than once but under ten times. V gene TRBV7-4 combines with J gene TRBJ2-1; D is perhaps TRBD2 (5 bases). Trimming took off 4 bases at V and 6 bases at J, with 10 bases between the two ends. CDR1 SGHVT and CDR2 SQSDAQ come from the germline V gene. The CDR3 covers 13 residues. The DNA of the CDR3 is TGTGCCAGCAGCTCCGGGGTCGTCAATGAGCAGTTCTTC. Translated, it gives CASSSGVVNEQFF.

This clonotype was detected ten times or more. The chain has TRBV7-8 and TRBJ1-4, with D perhaps matching TRBD1 (6 bases). CDR3 size: 15 residues. Per germline, CDR1 SGHVS and CDR2 FQNEAQ. The V gene lost 6 bases and the J gene lost 0 bases, with 11 bases spanning the gap. The DNA for the CDR3 is TGTGCCAGCAGGATATGGACAGCAACTAATGAAAAACTGTTTTTT. Protein sequence: CASRIWTATNEKLFF.

The sample holds a few counts of this clonotype. V is TRBV7-9 and J is TRBJ2-7; 8 positions agree with TRBD2. Germline V lookup: CDR1 SEHNR, CDR2 FQNEAQ (reference sequence). The length of the CDR3 is 13 residues. J gave up 5 bases and V 3 bases, and 3 bases lay outside the gene matches. The CDR3 protein is CASSFAGGDEQYF. The CDR3 bases are TGTGCCAGCAGCTTTGCCGGGGGGGACGAGCAGTACTTC.

The chain couples TRBV12-3 or TRBV12-4 to TRBJ1-1; weak D call: TRBD1 (6 bases). V lost 3 bases to trimming and J lost 2 bases, with 22 bases between them. The CDR3 has 18 residues. CDR3 sequence (DNA): TGTGCCAGCAGTTTTTCAACCGGTGGCAGGGGCTTCAACACTGAAGCTTTCTTT. It yields the protein CASSFSTGGRGFNTEAFF.

The sample holds a few counts of this clonotype. The V call is TRBV7-9, the J call TRBJ1-2; D might be TRBD1 (5 bases). Looked up from germline, CDR1 is SEHNR and CDR2 is FQNEAQ (reference sequence). This CDR3 is 14 amino acids long. Trimming removed 1 base from V and 8 bases from J, with 14 bases in between. In nucleotides, the CDR3 is TGTGCCAGCAGCTTAGGGCCAGGGATACAAGGCTACACCTTC. This codes for CASSLGPGIQGYTF.

This clonotype was recorded a few times. V is TRBV7-9 and J is TRBJ1-2; the match to TRBD1 covers 9 bases. Losses at the gene ends were 4 bases for V and 6 bases for J; bases not matched to a gene: 12. Germline loops: CDR1 SEHNR, CDR2 FQNEAQ (reference sequence). The CDR3 loop spans 16 amino acids. The CDR3 reads CASSSNRGQGLNGYTF. CDR3 in DNA: TGTGCCAGCAGCTCGAACAGGGGGCAGGGGCTGAATGGCTACACCTTC.

As concerns this clonotype: This could be a read error, since a much larger clone is one nucleotide away. This chain joins TRBV11-2 and TRBJ2-5; D call uncertain. The ends were cut back, 1 base at V and 2 bases at J, with 11 bases in the middle. The germline V gene has CDR1 SGHAT and CDR2 FQNNGV. This CDR3 has 15 amino acids. In nucleotides, the CDR3 is TGTGCCAGCAGCTTAGGATCCAGGTGTCAAGAGACCCAGTACTTC. Amino acids: CASSLGSRCQETQYF.

This clonotype came up a few times. This chain uses TRBV7-6 with TRBJ1-1, with D possibly TRBD1 on 5 matching bases. Trimming removed 0 bases from V and 4 bases from J, with 15 bases in between. The CDR3 is made up of 16 amino acids. Germline V gene sequence: CDR1 SGHVS, CDR2 FNYEAQ. The CDR3 DNA is TGTGCCAGCAGCTTAGCACCGGGGTCAGGGACCACTGAAGCTTTCTTT. It is translated as CASSLAPGSGTTEAFF.

This clonotype appeared a few times. The genes are TRBV6-6 and TRBJ2-4, with D maybe TRBD2 (5 bases). The V gene lost 8 bases and the J gene lost 0 bases, with 17 bases spanning the gap. The germline V gene has CDR1 MNHNY and CDR2 SVGAGI (reference sequence). The CDR3 has 16 residues. CDR3 protein: CASLEVGVLAKNIQYF. The DNA for the CDR3 is TGTGCCAGCCTCGAGGTCGGGGTTTTAGCCAAAAACATTCAGTACTTC.

The J gene is TRBJ1-1, the V gene TRBV2; D is possibly TRBD1 (5 bases). Trimming left V 1 base short and J 2 bases short, with 26 bases between. Per germline, CDR1 SNHLY and CDR2 FYNNEI. CDR3 length: 20 amino acids. The CDR3 reads CASSEGRTDWDRVLNTEAFF. The CDR3 DNA reads TGTGCCAGCAGTGAAGGTCGTACAGACTGGGACCGAGTACTCAACACTGAAGCTTTCTTT.

This clonotype was recorded many times. The CDR3 spells CASRSLVWETQYF. As DNA, the CDR3 is TGTGCCAGCAGGTCTCTAGTATGGGAGACCCAGTACTTC. This sequence joins TRBV12-3 or TRBV12-4 and TRBJ2-5, with D unresolved. The CDR3 runs to 13 residues. Trimming cost V 6 bases and J 5 bases, with 13 bases left between them.

This clonotype has just a few counts. The chain links TRBV6-1 to TRBJ2-3; TRBD2 agrees at 8 bases. The CDR3 runs 15 residues. Germline lookup yields CDR1 MNHNS and CDR2 SASEGT. The CDR3 reads CAAEEAGVLGDTQYF. The CDR3 DNA sequence: TGTGCAGCGGAGGAAGCGGGGGTACTGGGAGATACGCAGTATTTT.

The genes are TRBV27 and TRBJ2-6; no clear D. Trimming pared 7 bases from V and 0 bases from J, leaving 7 bases between. The CDR3 runs to 14 residues. CDR1 is MNHEY and CDR2 is SMNVEV in the germline V gene (reference sequence). The CDR3 sequence: CASTVLSGANVLTF. In DNA form, the CDR3 reads TGTGCCAGCACCGTCCTCTCTGGGGCCAACGTCCTGACTTTC.

This clonotype was seen at least ten times. The chain has TRBV7-8 and TRBJ1-5; D gene unclear. Germline V gene lookup returns CDR1 SGHVS and CDR2 FQNEAQ. V was trimmed by 2 bases and J by 0 bases, leaving 8 bases between them. There are 15 residues in the CDR3. As DNA, the CDR3 is TGTGCCAGCAGCTTAACAGTGTATAGCAATCAGCCCCAGCATTTT. Translating it yields CASSLTVYSNQPQHF.

The chain uses TRBV5-4 and TRBJ1-3; possible D gene TRBD1, 5 bases. Looked up from germline, CDR1 is SGHNT and CDR2 is YYREEE (reference sequence). The CDR3 is 15 amino acids. Trimming removed 4 bases at V and 3 bases at J, with 14 bases between. As DNA, the CDR3 is TGTGCCAGCAGCGAAAGCCTGGGGGTTGGAAACACCATATATTTT. Translation gives CASSESLGVGNTIYF.

Only a few counts were recorded for this clonotype. The J gene is TRBJ2-1, the V gene TRBV27; 10 bases fit TRBD2. Unmatched junction bases numbered 1, after V lost 0 bases and J lost 8 bases. The V gene's germline CDR1 is MNHEY and CDR2 SMNVEV (reference sequence). This CDR3 region has 14 residues. CDR3 protein: CASSLSAGGDEQFF. DNA of the CDR3: TGTGCCAGCAGTTTATCAGCGGGGGGGGATGAGCAGTTCTTC.